This TCR beta chain stems from a study of blood T cell repertoires in COVID-19. Study context: PBMCs, B-cell-depleted T cells, or T cells were the source of the cDNA or gDNA that made up the material.

There are 13 residues in the CDR3. The germline V and J ends were trimmed by 6 bases and 4 bases, with 15 bases remaining between them. The germline CDR1 and CDR2 sequences are SQVTM and ANQGSEA. Using immunoSEQ multiplex PCR, the repertoire was profiled, and TCRdb retains in-frame clones only, with some absent. Of under 15,000 clones listed, over 70% were seen once; the top ten hold around 30%. Sequenced: peripheral blood. The receptor comes from a human donor in a cohort sampled during active COVID-19. The rearrangement uses TRBV29-1 and TRBJ1-1; maybe TRBD1 (5 bases). For the CDR3, the DNA is TGCAGCGTCGAATCCAGGGAAGGCACTGAAGCTTTCTTT. It specifies CSVESREGTEAFF.